This T cell receptor (beta chain) was identified during a study of blood T cell repertoires in COVID-19. At the level of the study: Whether acute or convalescent, the COVID-19 samples came from the United States, Italy and Spain.

Data came from immunoSEQ multiplex PCR; TCRdb stores just in-frame clones and leaves some out. The data hold around 250,000 clones, with approximately 84% observed a single time. Recruitment covered about two dozen US areas and drew participants whose ages spanned roughly 18 to 100 years. Contact with a PCR-confirmed or clinician-diagnosed COVID-19 case occurred within 2 weeks of entry. This CDR3 has 15 residues. V lost 3 bases and J 2 bases, leaving 12 bases between the germline ends. Germline V gene data show CDR1 as SGHKS and CDR2 as YYEKEE (reference sequence). The chain has TRBV5-5 and TRBJ2-1; the D is unclear. The clonotype originates from a woman between 45 and 60 years old who had been exposed to COVID-19. The sample comprised PBMCs or T cells enriched from blood (not recorded which). CDR3: CASSSIGLTYNEQFF. The CDR3 DNA reads TGTGCCAGCAGCTCGATTGGGCTTACCTACAATGAGCAGTTCTTC. The full variable domain, with the rest looked up from reference TRBV5-5 and TRBJ2-1, is DAGVTQSPTHLIKTRGQQVTLRCSPISGHKSVSWYQQVLGQGPQFIFQYYEKEERGRGNFPDRFSARQFPNYSSELNVNALLLGDSALYLCASSSIGLTYNEQFFGPGTRLTVL.